This TCR beta chain was captured in a study of T cells expressing NK-cell markers. Findings of the study overall: Once again these clonotypes came out on top in the CD3+CD56-NKG2C+ fraction of a handful of donors. NKG2C+ dominant clonotype frequencies in a handful of donors were about 1.0-7.5% of CD8+ T cells.

One entry per CDR3 protein, without DNA, is what TCRdb gives after re-calling the 5' RACE reads. The sample table sets out 160,000 or so distinct CDR3 sequences. Concerning this clonotype itself: Its target is not known.

This receptor was obtained from a woman aged 18-70 years in good health. Sequencing was performed on blood T cells: a sorted CD56 or NKG2C T cell subset, CD4+ or CD8+ T cells, or bulk PBMC T cells (not recorded which).

The CDR3 sequence is CASSSLSGGGEKLFF. The chain recombines TRBV5-1 with TRBJ1-4; as DNA is missing, the TRBD1 call by TCRdb cannot be tested. The germline V gene encodes CDR1 SGHRS and CDR2 YFSETQ. This CDR3 is 15 amino acids long.